This TCR beta chain was profiled in a study of cytomegalovirus exposure and HLA in healthy donors. Trimming took off 5 bases at V and 4 bases at J, with 5 bases between the two ends. CDR1 is MNHNY, CDR2 SVGAGI, per germline (reference sequence). This CDR3 is built from 12 residues. Points from the study as a whole: The authors later found TCR association rates varying by HLA locus, with DRB1 most and HLA-C fewest. The study designated 150 or so TCR beta chains cytomegalovirus-associated. As immune exposure information, only CMV serostatus was available.

This clone appeared a single time. Its antigen is currently unknown. The PCR had 60 Vbeta and 13 Jbeta primers. Clones were sequenced by immunoSEQ multiplex PCR, and TCRdb holds only the in-frame ones, with some missing. The sample carries some 150,000 clones, about two thirds recorded once. The material sequenced was PBMCs. V gene TRBV6-6 combines with J gene TRBJ2-2; unclear D gene. The receptor was derived from a woman aged 25 to 39 in good health and CMV-seronegative. This chain's CDR3 is CASSPLTGELFF. The CDR3 region has the DNA TGTGCCAGCAGTCCACTCACCGGGGAGCTGTTTTTT.